The 23 T cell receptor beta chains presented below share a single source sample, sequenced in a study of blood T cell repertoires in COVID-19. Sequenced by immunoSEQ multiplex PCR; TCRdb stores in-frame clones only, minus some. The sample yields 90,000 or so clones, roughly nine tenths seen once. Sequencing used peripheral blood. The receptors stem from a man in his 60s with COVID-19, enrolled during active disease.

V and J are TRBV29-1 and TRBJ1-1; D might be TRBD1 (6 bases). The germline V and J ends were trimmed by 7 bases and 11 bases, with 23 bases remaining between them. This CDR3 is built from 13 residues. Germline CDR1 and CDR2: SQVTM and ANQGSEA. The CDR3 DNA reads as TGCAGCGGTACACAGGGCATTCAACGGAAGGCTTTCTTT. Amino acids: CSGTQGIQRKAFF.

The chain links TRBV9 to TRBJ2-7; 12 bases fit TRBD2. The CDR3 loop spans 17 amino acids. Germline-derived CDR1 and CDR2 are SGDLS and YYNGEE. The junction had 11 bases not matched to a gene; V was cut back by 4 bases and J by 3 bases. CDR3 in amino acids: CASSPGLTSGGFYEQYF. The CDR3 DNA is TGTGCCAGCAGCCCGGGATTGACTAGCGGGGGATTCTACGAGCAGTACTTC.

The gene calls are TRBV12-5 and TRBJ1-3; 7 bases match TRBD1. The CDR3 length is 14 residues. The V segment lost 3 bases and the J segment 3 bases; nucleotides outside the gene matches: 2. Germline CDR1 reads LGHNT; CDR2 reads FRNRAP. The CDR3 loop reads CASGFSGGGNTIYF. The CDR3 DNA follows: TGTGCTAGTGGTTTTTCAGGGGGTGGAAACACCATATATTTT.

The chain combines TRBV24-1 with TRBJ2-7; D perhaps matches TRBD2 (5 bases). The germline CDR1 and CDR2 sequences are KGHDR and SFDVKD. The V end lost 4 bases, the J end lost 0 bases, and 12 bases lay between the germline ends. There are 15 residues in the CDR3. The CDR3 coding sequence is TGTGCCACCAGTGACCCCGGACGGGGCTCCTACGAGCAGTACTTC. This translates into CATSDPGRGSYEQYF.

CDR3 DNA sequence: TGTGCCAGTAGTAAAAGGACTAGCGGGAACACCGGGGAGCTGTTTTTT. Its translation: CASSKRTSGNTGELFF. This chain joins TRBV19 and TRBJ2-2, with 10 positions matching TRBD2. V trimming: 4 bases; J trimming: 1 base; junction bases outside the gene matches: 3. The length of the CDR3 is 16 residues. Germline CDR1 LNHDA, CDR2 SQIVND (reference sequence).

CDR3 residues: CASSLLQGQYNQPQHF. The CDR3, as DNA: TGTGCCAGTAGTTTATTACAGGGGCAATACAATCAGCCCCAGCATTTT. V gene TRBV19 combines with J gene TRBJ1-5, with TRBD1 matching 7 bases. The CDR3 has 16 residues. J gave up 3 bases and V 5 bases, and 10 bases lay outside the gene matches. Germline V gene sequence: CDR1 LNHDA, CDR2 SQIVND (reference sequence).

In this sample, this clone turned up once. The chain joins TRBV11-2 to TRBJ2-3; 9 bases agree with TRBD2. The V gene end was trimmed by 0 bases and the J gene end by 0 bases; junction bases not matched to a gene: 1. Germline V gene sequence: CDR1 SGHAT, CDR2 FQNNGV. This CDR3 is built from 16 residues. Written as DNA, the CDR3 is TGTGCCAGCAGCTTAGAGGCGGGAGGGAGCACAGATACGCAGTATTTT. Its translation is CASSLEAGGSTDTQYF.

The chain recombines TRBV19 with TRBJ1-4, with D possibly matching TRBD1 (5 bases). CDR3 length: 15 amino acids. With 4 bases removed from V and 8 bases from J, the gap between germline ends came to 17 bases. Germline V gene data show CDR1 as LNHDA and CDR2 as SQIVND (reference sequence). The CDR3 loop is CASSSRGTMGEKLFF. CDR3 DNA: TGTGCCAGTAGTAGCCGGGGGACCATGGGGGAAAAACTGTTTTTT.

The chain recombines TRBV29-1 with TRBJ1-1; a possible D gene is TRBD1 (6 bases). Germline V lookup: CDR1 SQVTM, CDR2 ANQGSEA. V was cut by 6 bases and J by 0 bases, with 11 bases left in between. This CDR3 region has 13 residues. The CDR3 loop reads CSVGGQLNTEAFF. DNA for the CDR3: TGCAGCGTCGGGGGGCAGTTGAACACTGAAGCTTTCTTT.

This chain links TRBV28 with TRBJ2-7; TRBD2 matches 7 bases. This CDR3 contains 12 residues. The germline V gene encodes CDR1 MDHEN and CDR2 SYDVKM. V lost 8 bases and J lost 5; bases outside the gene matches: 6. The CDR3 DNA reads as TGTGCCAGCGGGGGGGTCAGGGACGAGCAGTACTTC. It is translated as CASGGVRDEQYF.

The genes are TRBV6-5 and TRBJ1-1; TRBD1 matches at 7 bases. Germline trimming cut 8 bases from V and 0 bases from J; bases unmatched to any gene: 9. Germline CDR1 MNHEY, CDR2 SVGAGI. The CDR3 runs 15 residues. The CDR3 is CASGGQATMNTEAFF. The CDR3 coding sequence is TGTGCCAGCGGAGGACAGGCGACGATGAACACTGAAGCTTTCTTT.

The chain couples TRBV25-1 to TRBJ1-1; 9 bases match TRBD1. The CDR3 loop spans 13 amino acids. Germline V gives CDR1 MGHDK, CDR2 SYGVNS. Losses at the gene ends were 6 bases for V and 4 bases for J; bases not matched to a gene: 3. The CDR3 reads CASRQGARTEAFF. The CDR3 DNA follows: TGTGCCAGCAGACAGGGGGCGCGCACTGAAGCTTTCTTT.

The rearrangement joins TRBV18 to TRBJ1-1, with D perhaps matching TRBD1 (6 bases). V was cut by 2 bases and J by 0 bases, with 19 bases left in between. From germline, CDR1 is KGHSH and CDR2 LQKENI. The CDR3 covers 18 residues. The CDR3 reads CASSPNLPYYRVNTEAFF. CDR3 in DNA: TGTGCCAGCTCACCAAACTTGCCCTACTACAGGGTGAACACTGAAGCTTTCTTT.

At least ten counts were recorded for this clone. The chain combines TRBV9 with TRBJ2-3; the match to TRBD2 covers 7 bases. The V segment lost 3 bases and the J segment 0 bases; nucleotides outside the gene matches: 19. Germline CDR1 and CDR2: SGDLS and YYNGEE. This CDR3 region has 20 residues. The CDR3 region has the DNA TGTGCCAGCAGCGCCACGAGTCAACGGACTAGAGGGTTCAGCACAGATACGCAGTATTTT. Encoded protein: CASSATSQRTRGFSTDTQYF.

The chain combines TRBV7-2 with TRBJ2-7; 7 nucleotides match TRBD1. The CDR3 sequence is 14 residues long. V trimming: 6 bases; J trimming: 3 bases; junction bases outside the gene matches: 8. Germline CDR1 reads SGHTA; CDR2 reads FQGNSA. CDR3 amino acids: CASRPRDSLYEQYF. For the CDR3, the DNA is TGTGCCAGCAGACCCCGGGACAGCCTCTACGAGCAGTACTTC. The full variable domain, in which reference TRBV7-2 and TRBJ2-7 provide the parts outside the CDR3, is GAGVSQSPSNKVTEKGKDVELRCDPISGHTALYWYRQSLGQGLEFLIYFQGNSAPDKSGLPSDRFSAERTGGSVSTLTIQRTQQEDSAVYLCASRPRDSLYEQYFGPGTRLTVT.

J is TRBJ2-6 and V is TRBV18, with TRBD1 matching 7 bases. Germline CDR1 reads KGHSH; CDR2 reads LQKENI. Trimming took 2 bases from V and 2 from J; bases not matched to a gene: 6. The CDR3 loop spans 17 amino acids. The CDR3, as DNA: TGTGCCAGCTCACCAAACACAGGGGAGCCTGGGGCCAACGTCCTGACTTTC. Its protein product is CASSPNTGEPGANVLTF.

The chain is built from TRBV19 and TRBJ1-1; unclear D gene. The ends were cut back, 4 bases at V and 5 bases at J, with 17 bases in the middle. There are 15 residues in the CDR3. Germline CDR1 is LNHDA and CDR2 is SQIVND (reference sequence). The CDR3 region is CASSRGDARSTEAFF. CDR3 sequence (DNA): TGTGCCAGTAGTAGGGGAGACGCCAGGTCAACTGAAGCTTTCTTT.

The V call is TRBV12-5, the J call TRBJ2-3; weak D call: TRBD1 (5 bases). This CDR3 has 16 amino acids. CDR1 is LGHNT and CDR2 is FRNRAP in the germline V gene. Trimming stripped 8 bases from V and 0 bases from J, with 18 bases between. The CDR3 DNA reads TGTGCTAGTTCATCTGGGGCAGCAGCTAGCACAGATACGCAGTATTTT. It yields the protein CASSSGAAASTDTQYF. The whole variable domain, filled in from reference TRBV12-5 and TRBJ2-3, reads DARVTQTPRHKVTEMGQEVTMRCQPILGHNTVFWYRQTMMQGLELLAYFRNRAPLDDSGMPKDRFSAEMPDATLATLKIQPSEPRDSAVYFCASSSGAAASTDTQYFGPGTRLTVL.

V is TRBV10-3 and J is TRBJ2-7; weak D call: TRBD1 (7 bases). The germline gives CDR1 ENHRY, CDR2 SYGVKD. This CDR3 contains 16 residues. Trimming took 3 bases from V and 5 from J, leaving 20 bases between them. DNA of the CDR3: TGTGCCATCAGTGACCTGGAGGGGGCGCAAAAGCACGAGCAGTACTTC. The encoded protein is CAISDLEGAQKHEQYF.

The chain uses TRBV9 and TRBJ1-2; D perhaps matches TRBD1 (6 bases). Germline values: CDR1 SGDLS, CDR2 YYNGEE. The CDR3 totals 15 residues. Deletions cut 0 bases from V and 5 bases from J, with 14 bases between. The CDR3 DNA reads TGTGCCAGCAGCGTAGATTCAGGGGTTGAGTATGGCTACACCTTC. This encodes CASSVDSGVEYGYTF.

CDR3 protein: CASSEQTGELFF. In nucleotides, the CDR3 is TGTGCCAGCAGTGAACAGACCGGGGAGCTGTTTTTT. The chain recombines TRBV6-4 with TRBJ2-2, with D hard to call. CDR1 is MRHNA, CDR2 SNTAGT, per germline. This CDR3 comprises 12 residues. V lost 3 bases and J lost 5, with 4 bases in between.

The J gene is TRBJ1-3, the V gene TRBV27; D is unresolved. Germline V gives CDR1 MNHEY, CDR2 SMNVEV (reference sequence). The CDR3 totals 12 residues. Between the trimmed V and J ends, which lost 4 bases and 4 bases, there was a span of 5 bases. The CDR3 is CASSSGGNTIYF. The DNA of the CDR3 is TGTGCCAGCAGTTCGGGGGGAAACACCATATATTTT.

The rearrangement uses TRBV12-3 or TRBV12-4 and TRBJ1-2; D not resolved. The CDR3 spans 13 residues. V shed 5 bases and J shed 0 bases, with 7 bases lying between them. CDR3 nucleotides: TGTGCCAGCAGTCGCGGCACTAACTATGGCTACACCTTC. It translates to CASSRGTNYGYTF.